This T cell receptor (beta chain) was documented in a study of blood T cell repertoires in COVID-19 (dated by TCRdb to about 2020). About the investigation overall: Collaborator samples came from the United States, Italy and Spain and covered acute and convalescent phases of COVID-19. The material from the prospective study consisted of cDNA or gDNA derived from T cells, B-cell-depleted T cells, or PBMCs. Deeply sampled blood TCRbeta repertoires from subjects exposed to, actively infected with, or recovered from COVID-19 were included in the dataset. The repertoires were released in a freely available public database intended as a resource for research on the immune response to SARS-CoV-2. The samples were drawn from the first 160 participants of the ongoing ImmuneRACE study and from over a thousand subjects provided by 6 global collaborators. A de-identified subject ID, COVID-19 status, age in years and sex were almost always included in the sample metadata. Where available, HLA class I and class II types were taken from metadata supplied by the sample provider and were not determined by assay-based typing. Here is what the overall study found, with its caveats: How much clinical and demographic metadata was included differed by source and by participant, and the metadata was provided uncurated.

TCRbeta CDR3 regions were amplified from genomic DNA using the immunoSEQ Assay, a bias-controlled multiplex PCR. From the authors' description of their analysis: The number of nucleated cells in each sample was estimated by amplification of reference gene primers within the assay. To quantify the absolute abundance of each unique TCRbeta CDR3 rearrangement, sequence reads were collapsed and filtered. For each sample, productive Simpson clonality was calculated by taking the square root of Simpson's diversity index across productive rearrangements. The source is immuneACCESS, and TCRdb retained only in-frame sequences with V and J called. Part of the clones is not carried over; for the studies checked, unresolved V genes explain less than half of this, and the remainder is unexplained. The V and J calls and clone size come from that table; D and trimming were worked out from the DNA. Present in this sample are approximately 170,000 clones, approximately 80% of which were seen just once. In total, the top ten clones hold 13% to 15% of the sample.

Looking up the germline V gene yields CDR1 MRHNA and CDR2 SNTAGT. Including cysteine and phenylalanine, the CDR3 has 16 amino acids. Of the read, only the CDR3 DNA is kept; its 48 bases are in frame from base 1. Trimming takes 4 bases off V and 9 bases off J; junction bases not matched to a gene: 11. In Seattle, one collaborating source enrolled patients while the infection was active and tracked those patients longitudinally over the course of disease. The collaborating institutions used their own protocols to collect whole blood in K2EDTA tubes. For TCRbeta analysis, collaborator samples were shipped as frozen whole blood, as isolated PBMCs, or as DNA extracted from either sample type. A note on this clone: Which antigen it targets is not known. No quality values exist for individual bases; no much larger clone is one base distant.

This TCR was recovered from a woman aged 70-85 years with COVID-19, enrolled during active disease. This receptor chain uses TRBV6-4 and TRBJ2-1, with 11 middle bases fitting TRBD2. Sequenced sample: peripheral blood. Read as DNA, the sequence is TGTGCCAGCAGTGTTCAATTAGCGGGAGGGCCCTTTGAGCAGTTCTTC. Translated, it reads CASSVQLAGGPFEQFF.